This TCR beta chain derives from a study of blood T cell repertoires in COVID-19 (dated by TCRdb to 2018 to 2021). Notes on the research overall: Samples covering the acute and convalescent phases of COVID-19 were provided by collaborators in the United States, Italy and Spain. The material from the prospective study consisted of cDNA or gDNA derived from T cells, B-cell-depleted T cells, or PBMCs. The dataset comprised deeply sampled blood TCRbeta repertoires from subjects exposed to, actively infected with, or recovered from COVID-19. The repertoires were released in a freely available public database intended as a resource for research on the immune response to SARS-CoV-2. Samples were obtained from the ongoing ImmuneRACE study (first 160 participants) and from about 1,300 subjects provided by 6 global collaborators. A de-identified subject ID, COVID-19 status, age in years and sex were almost always included in the sample metadata. Where HLA class I and class II types were available, the types were taken from metadata supplied by the sample provider, not from assay-based typing.

General findings and caveats noted by the study authors: The amount of clinical and demographic metadata varied by source and participant and was provided uncurated.

From the cysteine up to the phenylalanine, the CDR3 has a length of 13 residues. Only the CDR3 portion is preserved as DNA: 39 bases, with reading frame beginning at the first base. The V and J ends are trimmed by 5 bases and 4 bases, leaving 9 bases between them. CDR1 MRHNA and CDR2 SNTAGT are derived from the germline V gene. As concerns this clone: It has no known antigen specificity. Base quality data are lacking; no much larger clone is found one base away.

Enrolling through a virtual design, the prospective study's participants ranged in age from roughly 18 to 100 years and lived across about two dozen United States geographic areas. In the prospective study, participants were assigned to cohorts based on the clinical history participants reported in a screening survey and a study questionnaire. For ImmuneRACE Cohort 3, a participant was defined as recovered based on two consecutive negative NP/OP PCR tests, clearance by a healthcare professional, or resolution of symptoms. Each participant in the prospective study had whole blood, serum and a nasopharyngeal or oropharyngeal swab collected by mobile phlebotomists. Prospective study participants could optionally give additional blood draws and questionnaires over an approximately two-month period. Blood samples from the prospective study were shipped frozen or at room temperature prior to DNA extraction.

TCRbeta CDR3 regions were amplified from genomic DNA by means of the immunoSEQ Assay, a bias-controlled multiplex PCR. As for the original processing: Within the assay, amplification of reference gene primers was used to estimate how many nucleated cells each sample contained. To quantify the absolute abundance of each unique TCRbeta CDR3 rearrangement, sequence reads were collapsed and filtered. Productive Simpson clonality was computed per sample as the square root of Simpson's diversity index over productive rearrangements. TCRdb mirrors the immuneACCESS table, restricted to in-frame sequences. Some clones are absent from its copies; in checked studies, under half trace to an unresolved V gene, and the reason for the others is unknown. V and J calls and clone size are given by that table; D and trimming were obtained from the DNA. The sample data list fewer than 250,000 clones, and over 80% of these were observed just once. Together, the top ten hold approximately 6.5% of the sample.

The receptor was isolated from a woman aged 40 to 50 who had recovered from COVID-19. Sequenced material: PBMCs or T cells enriched from blood (not recorded which). The chain is encoded by TRBV6-4 joined to TRBJ1-5; the D segment could be TRBD1, given 6 matching bases. The DNA sequence follows: TGTGCCAGCAGTTGGACAGAGAATCAGCCCCAGCATTTT. Its product reads: CASSWTENQPQHF.